This T cell receptor (beta chain) was captured in a study of shared clonotypes between healthy human individuals. Across the study: Samples came from two female and three male donors aged 18 to 49.

The V end was cut by 2 bases, the J end by 2 bases, with 13 bases between. From germline, CDR1 is KGHSH and CDR2 LQKENI. This CDR3 has 15 amino acids. CD4+ cell separation produced CD45RA+ naive and CD45RA-negative memory subsets. Broader study findings: Among a few donors, roughly 5% of naive CD4 clonotypes were found in common.

A remark on this clone: The antigen is unknown.

The repertoire was sequenced with immunoSEQ multiplex PCR; TCRdb's copy has only in-frame clones and lacks some. The sample lists about a million clones; about 75% were seen once. The J gene is TRBJ2-7, the V gene TRBV18, with D uncertain. The sample comprised memory CD4+ T cells sorted from blood. Subset in this sample: CD45RA-negative fraction. This receptor was obtained from a man in his late teens or twenties in good health. The CDR3 spells CASSPERRATYEQYF. DNA of the CDR3: TGTGCCAGCTCACCAGAACGTCGAGCTACCTACGAGCAGTACTTC.